This T cell receptor beta chain was observed in a study of T-cell reconstitution after alpha-beta-depleted transplantation in children. As concerns this clonotype: Antigen: not known.

Researchers prepared the TCRbeta library using unique molecular identifiers, the study reports. TCRdb independently ran MiXCR on the PCR reads; one entry per CDR3 protein. This table holds 550,000 to 800,000 distinct CDR3 sequences, about an eighth found once. Germline V gene data show CDR1 as SEHNR and CDR2 as FQNEAQ (reference sequence). The CDR3 runs to 15 residues. V lost 4 bases and J lost 3, with 16 bases in between. Study findings and constraints: Reportedly, roughly two months post-transplant, alpha-beta T cells arose from several hundred expanded graft clones.

The receptor comes from a girl under 10 years old with congenital amegakaryocytic thrombocytopenia, due to receive a stem cell transplant. This rearrangement joins TRBV7-9 to TRBJ2-7; tentatively, D is TRBD2 (6 bases). The sequencing used PBMCs, collected before TCRalphabeta/CD19-depleted stem cell transplant. CDR3 in DNA: TGTGCCAGCAGCTCACCTAAGGCGGGACTCTACGAGCAGTACTTC. Protein: CASSSPKAGLYEQYF.